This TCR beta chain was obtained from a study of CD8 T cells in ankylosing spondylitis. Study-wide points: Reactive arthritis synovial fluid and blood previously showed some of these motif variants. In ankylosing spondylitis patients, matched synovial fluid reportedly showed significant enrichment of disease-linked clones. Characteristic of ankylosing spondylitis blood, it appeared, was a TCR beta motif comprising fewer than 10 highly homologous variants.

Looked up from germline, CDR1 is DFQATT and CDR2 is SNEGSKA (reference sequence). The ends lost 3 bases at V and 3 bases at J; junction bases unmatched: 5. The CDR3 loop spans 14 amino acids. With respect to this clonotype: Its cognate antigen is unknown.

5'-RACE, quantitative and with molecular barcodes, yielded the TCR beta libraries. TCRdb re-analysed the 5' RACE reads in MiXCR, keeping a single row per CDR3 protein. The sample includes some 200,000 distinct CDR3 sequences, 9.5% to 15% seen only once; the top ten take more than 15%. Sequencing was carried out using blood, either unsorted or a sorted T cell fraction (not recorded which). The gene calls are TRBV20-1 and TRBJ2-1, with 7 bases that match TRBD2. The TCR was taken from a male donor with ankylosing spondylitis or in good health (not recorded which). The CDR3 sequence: CSAREAGYYNEQFF. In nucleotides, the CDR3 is TGCAGTGCTAGGGAAGCGGGGTACTACAATGAGCAGTTCTTC.